This T cell receptor beta chain is drawn from a study of cytomegalovirus exposure and HLA in healthy donors. Study context: As released early, the data held 70 million to 100 million unique TCRs from HLA-typed donors.

The study's findings and limits: Sequencing likely caused a cluster of highly shared sequence variants. No immune exposure information besides CMV serostatus was available. Prior analysis indicated that the majority of TCR beta V segments exhibited productivity approximately 87% or approximately 30% of the time.

The V and J ends lost 0 bases and 0 bases respectively, with 9 bases between them. Germline values: CDR1 MNHNY, CDR2 SVGAGI (reference sequence). CDR3 length: 16 residues. PCR primers comprised 60 Vbeta and 13 Jbeta primers. Repertoires were generated with immunoSEQ multiplex PCR, while TCRdb's copy carries only in-frame clones and drops some. The data hold around 150,000 clones, with about 73% observed a single time. Notes on this clone: What it binds is unknown.

This TCR was sampled from a woman aged 40 to 49 in good health and CMV-seronegative. Sequenced material: PBMCs. V gene TRBV6-6 combines with J gene TRBJ2-1, with unresolved D. This CDR3 reads CASSYSTPYSYNEQFF. The CDR3 nucleotides read TGTGCCAGCAGTTACTCGACTCCCTACTCCTACAATGAGCAGTTCTTC.